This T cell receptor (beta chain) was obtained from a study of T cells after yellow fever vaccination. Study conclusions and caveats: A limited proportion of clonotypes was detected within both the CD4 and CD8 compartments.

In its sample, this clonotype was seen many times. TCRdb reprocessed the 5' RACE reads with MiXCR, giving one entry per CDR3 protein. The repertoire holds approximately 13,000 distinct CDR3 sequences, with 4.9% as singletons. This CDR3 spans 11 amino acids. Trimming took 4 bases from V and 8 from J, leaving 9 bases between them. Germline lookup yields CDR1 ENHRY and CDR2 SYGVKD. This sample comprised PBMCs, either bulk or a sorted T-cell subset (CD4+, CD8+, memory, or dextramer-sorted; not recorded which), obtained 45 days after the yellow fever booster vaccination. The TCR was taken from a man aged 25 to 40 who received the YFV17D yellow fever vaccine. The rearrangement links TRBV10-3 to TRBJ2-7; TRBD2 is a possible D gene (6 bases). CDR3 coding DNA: TGTGCCATCAGTGCGGGGGACCAGCAGTACTTC. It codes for CAISAGDQQYF.